The T cell receptor beta chain described here comes from a study of Graves' ophthalmopathy and Graves' hyperthyroidism. Looked up from germline, CDR1 is SGHNT and CDR2 is YENEEA. The CDR3 contains 15 residues. V lost 7 bases, J lost 1 base, and 17 bases lay in between. Investigators amplified TCR beta CDR3 regions from RNA transcripts. An opening RT-PCR round employed HTBI primers and preceded a second-round multiplex PCR. Each CDR3 protein gets one entry after TCRdb re-called the multiplex PCR reads with MiXCR. The sample records more than 1,000,000 distinct CDR3 sequences, less than 45% being singletons.

The rearrangement joins TRBV11-3 to TRBJ2-7; D is perhaps TRBD2 (5 bases). The source is an adult man with Graves' hyperthyroidism. Sequenced input: peripheral blood or thyroid tissue (not recorded which). The CDR3 here is CASKLMSSSSYEQYF. For the CDR3, the DNA is TGTGCCAGCAAGCTTATGTCTAGCAGTTCCTACGAGCAGTACTTC. The entire variable domain, with the rest obtained from reference TRBV11-3 and TRBJ2-7, is as follows: EAGVVQSPRYKIIEKKQPVAFWCNPISGHNTLYWYLQNLGQGPELLIRYENEEAVDDSQLPKDRFSAERLKGVDSTLKIQPAELGDSAVYLCASKLMSSSSYEQYFGPGTRLTVT.